The 18 T cell receptor beta chains listed next were all sequenced from one sample in a study of blood T cell repertoires in COVID-19. Produced via immunoSEQ multiplex PCR; TCRdb's table is partial and in-frame only. The sample lists roughly 340,000 clones, about 88% occurring once. The sequencing sample was made of peripheral blood. The receptors were sampled from a woman in her 70s with COVID-19, enrolled during active disease.

This clone occurred a few times. The V call is TRBV11-3, the J call TRBJ2-1; TRBD2 aligns across 7 bases. The CDR3 runs to 16 residues. Germline CDR1 and CDR2: SGHNT and YENEEA. After removal of 2 bases from V and 8 bases from J, the junction contained 12 bases not matched to a gene. CDR3 sequence: CASSLSSMGGSHEQFF. As DNA, the CDR3 is TGTGCCAGCAGCTTATCTTCTATGGGAGGGTCCCATGAGCAGTTCTTC.

V is TRBV28 and J is TRBJ1-1, with 9 nucleotides matching TRBD1. The CDR3 is 15 amino acids. Germline assignment: CDR1 MDHEN and CDR2 SYDVKM. V trimming: 7 bases; J trimming: 4 bases; junction bases outside the gene matches: 10. CDR3 sequence (DNA): TGTGCCAGCAACGTACCGGGACAGGGTAGCACTGAAGCTTTCTTT. Protein product: CASNVPGQGSTEAFF.

The chain recombines TRBV2 with TRBJ2-7, with 7 positions matching TRBD2. This CDR3 is 13 amino acids long. With V trimmed by 4 bases and J by 3 bases, 3 bases remained unmatched. Germline loops: CDR1 SNHLY, CDR2 FYNNEI. In nucleotides, the CDR3 is TGTGCCAGCAGTGCCGGGACTAACTACGAGCAGTACTTC. It translates to CASSAGTNYEQYF.

In its sample, this clone was seen once. The chain carries TRBV18 and TRBJ2-1; TRBD2 aligns across 10 bases. The CDR3 sequence is 18 residues long. Trimming took 2 bases from V and 8 from J; bases not matched to a gene: 15. Germline V gene lookup returns CDR1 KGHSH and CDR2 LQKENI. The CDR3 reads CASSPYFFAAGGLDEQFF. In DNA, the CDR3 is TGTGCCAGCTCACCATATTTTTTCGCAGCGGGGGGGCTCGATGAGCAGTTCTTC.

The count of this clone is one. The DNA of the CDR3 is TGTGCCAGCAGCTTAGGGACAGGGGGCTATGGCTACACCTTC. Translated, it gives CASSLGTGGYGYTF. The chain combines TRBV11-2 with TRBJ1-2; TRBD1 matches at 10 bases. Germline V CDR1 and CDR2: SGHAT, FQNNGV. Unmatched junction bases numbered 0, after V lost 1 base and J lost 4 bases. There are 14 residues in the CDR3. The whole variable domain, remainder taken from reference TRBV11-2 and TRBJ1-2, is EAGVAQSPRYKIIEKRQSVAFWCNPISGHATLYWYQQILGQGPKLLIQFQNNGVVDDSQLPKDRFSAERLKGVDSTLKIQPAKLEDSAVYLCASSLGTGGYGYTFGSGTRLTVV.

The J gene is TRBJ2-2, the V gene TRBV24-1; 9 nucleotides agree with TRBD1. Germline lookup yields CDR1 KGHDR and CDR2 SFDVKD. The CDR3 length is 17 residues. The junction had 5 bases not matched to a gene; V was cut back by 3 bases and J by 1 base. Written as DNA, the CDR3 is TGTGCCACCAGTGATCCGCGACAGGGGGTGAACACCGGGGAGCTGTTTTTT. This encodes CATSDPRQGVNTGELFF.

This clone was seen a handful of times. The chain has TRBV29-1 and TRBJ1-1; 7 bases match TRBD1. The V gene's germline CDR1 is SQVTM and CDR2 ANQGSEA. This CDR3 has 15 amino acids. Trimming took 4 bases from V and 0 from J; bases not matched to a gene: 8. CDR3: CSVVWAGGLNTEAFF. The CDR3 region has the DNA TGCAGCGTTGTTTGGGCAGGGGGTCTGAACACTGAAGCTTTCTTT.

This clone was picked up one time. CDR3: CASSEYGTSISEQYF. DNA for the CDR3: TGTGCCAGCAGTGAATATGGGACTAGCATATCCGAGCAGTACTTC. The gene calls are TRBV6-1 and TRBJ2-7; 9 bases line up with TRBD2. This CDR3 has 15 amino acids. V gave up 2 bases and J gave up 6 bases; unmatched junction bases: 8. CDR1 MNHNS and CDR2 SASEGT come from the germline V gene.

This clone was seen only a few times. The chain carries TRBV11-2 and TRBJ1-3; D possibly corresponds to TRBD1 (5 bases). The CDR3 is made up of 15 amino acids. Looked up from germline, CDR1 is SGHAT and CDR2 is FQNNGV. Trimming cost V 0 bases and J 2 bases, with 8 bases left between them. The chain's CDR3 is CASSLDRGAGNTIYF. CDR3 bases: TGTGCCAGCAGCTTAGATCGGGGGGCTGGAAACACCATATATTTT. Filled out from reference TRBV11-2 and TRBJ1-3, the complete variable domain reads EAGVAQSPRYKIIEKRQSVAFWCNPISGHATLYWYQQILGQGPKLLIQFQNNGVVDDSQLPKDRFSAERLKGVDSTLKIQPAKLEDSAVYLCASSLDRGAGNTIYFGEGSWLTVV.

The rearrangement joins TRBV19 to TRBJ1-5; TRBD1 matches 9 bases. Germline CDR1 and CDR2: LNHDA and SQIVND (reference sequence). With 3 bases clipped from V and 2 bases from J, the junction kept 11 bases outside the gene matches. The CDR3 loop spans 18 amino acids. CDR3 sequence: CASSIRPGTGKGNQPQHF. In DNA, the CDR3 is TGTGCCAGTAGTATCCGCCCCGGGACAGGGAAGGGCAATCAGCCCCAGCATTTT.

Only one count was recorded for this clone. The J gene is TRBJ1-1, the V gene TRBV9; TRBD1 is a possible D gene (5 bases). The CDR3 length is 13 residues. The germline V and J ends were trimmed by 3 bases and 7 bases, with 13 bases remaining between them. Germline assignment: CDR1 SGDLS and CDR2 YYNGEE. The DNA of the CDR3 is TGTGCCAGCAGCGCTACTGACAGCCGTGAAGCTTTCTTT. Translating gives CASSATDSREAFF.

This clone was seen a single time. This sequence joins TRBV11-2 and TRBJ2-3, with TRBD2 matching over 13 bases. Per germline, CDR1 SGHAT and CDR2 FQNNGV. The V gene end was trimmed by 1 base and the J gene end by 1 base; junction bases not matched to a gene: 5. This CDR3 is 18 amino acids long. This CDR3 is CASSLVTSGGAGTDTQYF. The CDR3 DNA reads TGTGCCAGCAGCTTAGTCACTAGCGGGGGGGCAGGCACAGATACGCAGTATTTT.

The chain combines TRBV4-2 with TRBJ2-1; TRBD2 matches 9 bases. Germline assignment: CDR1 LGHNA and CDR2 YNFKEQ. V lost 5 bases to trimming and J lost 3 bases; unmatched junction nucleotides: 8. CDR3 length: 16 residues. The CDR3 coding sequence is TGTGCCAGCAGCACCTCCGGGACTAGCAGCTACAATGAGCAGTTCTTC. Residues: CASSTSGTSSYNEQFF.

The chain has TRBV27 and TRBJ1-5; 7 nucleotides align to TRBD1. This CDR3 contains 17 residues. Germline assignment: CDR1 MNHEY and CDR2 SMNVEV (reference sequence). The V gene end was trimmed by 7 bases and the J gene end by 7 bases; junction bases not matched to a gene: 19. CDR3 protein: CASTSSFPTGQRQPQHF. The CDR3 DNA is TGTGCCAGCACCAGCAGTTTCCCGACAGGGCAGAGGCAGCCCCAGCATTTT.

The CDR3 DNA sequence: TGTGCCACCGCCCCCGGGGGGGGCACTGAAGCTTTCTTT. Its protein is CATAPGGGTEAFF. This sequence joins TRBV24-1 and TRBJ1-1; D might be TRBD1 (5 bases). Germline values: CDR1 KGHDR, CDR2 SFDVKD. The CDR3 spans 13 residues. The V end lost 9 bases, the J end lost 4 bases, and 14 bases lay between the germline ends.

V is TRBV7-9 and J is TRBJ2-7; possible D gene TRBD1, 6 bases. CDR1 and CDR2 (germline): SEHNR, FQNEAQ (reference sequence). Trimming left V 3 bases short and J 2 bases short, with 14 bases between. The CDR3 has 15 amino acids. CDR3 loop: CASSFLGAVPYEQYF. For the CDR3, the DNA is TGTGCCAGCAGCTTTCTGGGGGCAGTACCCTACGAGCAGTACTTC.

The genes are TRBV6-5 and TRBJ1-6; possibly TRBD1 for D (6 bases). The CDR3 covers 13 residues. V lost 5 bases to trimming and J lost 10 bases, with 12 bases between them. Germline assignment: CDR1 MNHEY and CDR2 SVGAGI. The chain's CDR3 is CASSIRQDSPLHF. As DNA, the CDR3 is TGTGCCAGCAGTATCAGACAGGACTCACCCCTCCACTTT.

V is TRBV4-1 and J is TRBJ1-5; weak D call: TRBD1 (5 bases). Trimming removed 4 bases from V and 0 bases from J, with 13 bases in between. Looked up from germline, CDR1 is MGHRA and CDR2 is YSYEKL. This CDR3 spans 16 amino acids. DNA of the CDR3: TGCGCCAGCAGCCCGACCGCAGGGTATAGCAATCAGCCCCAGCATTTT. It encodes CASSPTAGYSNQPQHF.